Listed below are T cell receptor beta chains from one sample, sequenced in a study of blood T cell repertoires in COVID-19. Sequenced by immunoSEQ multiplex PCR; TCRdb stores in-frame clones only, minus some. The sample holds fewer than 450,000 clones, 88% seen once. Material for sequencing was PBMCs or T cells enriched from blood (not recorded which). These receptors were obtained from a woman aged 18-29 years who had recovered from COVID-19. CDR3s include the opening cysteine and the closing phenylalanine or tryptophan. Fields, in order: clone size, V gene, D gene, J gene, CDR3 DNA, CDR3 protein. A D gene is named only where the DNA matches it firmly. The size of a clone is reported for some rows only, either as once, few or many, or as a class for expanded clones.

abundance: -
v_gene: TRBV5-1
d_gene: TRBD1
j_gene: TRBJ2-5
CDR3nt: TGCGCCAGCAGCTCTGAGGGACAGGGGACAGGAGAGACCCAGTACTTC
CDR3aa: CASSSEGQGTGETQYF

abundance: -
v_gene: TRBV5-1
d_gene: -
j_gene: TRBJ1-6
CDR3nt: TGCGCCAGCAGCTTGGGACAGGCGAATTCACCCCTCCACTTT
CDR3aa: CASSLGQANSPLHF

abundance: -
v_gene: TRBV9
d_gene: -
j_gene: TRBJ1-3
CDR3nt: TGTGCCAGCAGCCCCGGGGGGGGCACCTCTGGAAACACCATATATTTT
CDR3aa: CASSPGGGTSGNTIYF

abundance: -
v_gene: TRBV11-3
d_gene: -
j_gene: TRBJ2-3
CDR3nt: TGTGCCAGCAGCTTAGAGTCCGGCACAGATACGCAGTATTTT
CDR3aa: CASSLESGTDTQYF

abundance: -
v_gene: TRBV7-2
d_gene: TRBD2
j_gene: TRBJ2-5
CDR3nt: TGTGCCAGCAGGAGACTAGCGGGGCTAGAGGAGGCCCAGTACTTC
CDR3aa: CASRRLAGLEEAQYF

abundance: -
v_gene: TRBV24-1
d_gene: -
j_gene: TRBJ2-1
CDR3nt: TGTGCCACCAGTGACCTGACAGGCAAGCAGTTCTTC
CDR3aa: CATSDLTGKQFF

abundance: -
v_gene: TRBV7-2
d_gene: TRBD1
j_gene: TRBJ2-7
CDR3nt: TGTGCCAGCAGCTTTGACAGGGGTCCTATCTACGAGCAGTACTTC
CDR3aa: CASSFDRGPIYEQYF

abundance: -
v_gene: TRBV27
d_gene: TRBD1
j_gene: TRBJ2-5
CDR3nt: TGTGCCAGCAGTTGGCAGGGGGCGCCCCTAGAGACCCAGTACTTC
CDR3aa: CASSWQGAPLETQYF

abundance: -
v_gene: TRBV5-1
d_gene: TRBD2
j_gene: TRBJ2-3
CDR3nt: TGCGCCAGCAGCTTGGGGGGCGGGGGGCGACACGATACGCAGTATTTT
CDR3aa: CASSLGGGGRHDTQYF

abundance: once
v_gene: TRBV2
d_gene: TRBD1
j_gene: TRBJ2-7
CDR3nt: TGTGCCAGCACTTTGACCGGGACAGGGTTACGCGAGCAGTACTTC
CDR3aa: CASTLTGTGLREQYF

abundance: -
v_gene: TRBV6-5
d_gene: TRBD2
j_gene: TRBJ2-1
CDR3nt: TGTGCCAGCAGCCGCGGACTAGCGGACTACAATGAGCAGTTCTTC
CDR3aa: CASSRGLADYNEQFF

abundance: -
v_gene: TRBV29-1
d_gene: TRBD1
j_gene: TRBJ2-3
CDR3nt: TGCAGCGTTTCGGGACAGGGCACAGATACGCAGTATTTT
CDR3aa: CSVSGQGTDTQYF

abundance: -
v_gene: TRBV7-9
d_gene: -
j_gene: TRBJ2-7
CDR3nt: TGTGCCAGCAGTCTAGGCAGGACATCTCAGTACTTC
CDR3aa: CASSLGRTSQYF

abundance: -
v_gene: TRBV6-6
d_gene: -
j_gene: TRBJ1-2
CDR3nt: TGTGCCAGCGTTTGGGGGGATGGCTACACCTTC
CDR3aa: CASVWGDGYTF

abundance: -
v_gene: TRBV14
d_gene: -
j_gene: TRBJ1-3
CDR3nt: TGTGCCAGCAGCCAATATGGAGGGGCGGAGATAAGATTGGGAAACACCATATATTTT
CDR3aa: CASSQYGGAEIRLGNTIYF

abundance: -
v_gene: TRBV27
d_gene: -
j_gene: TRBJ1-1
CDR3nt: TGTGCCAGCAGTCCGCGAGAGGAAGTGGCTGAAGCTTTCTTT
CDR3aa: CASSPREEVAEAFF

abundance: -
v_gene: TRBV10-1
d_gene: -
j_gene: TRBJ2-2
CDR3nt: TGCGCCAGCAGTCAACAGGGTGACACCGGGGAGCTGTTTTTT
CDR3aa: CASSQQGDTGELFF

abundance: -
v_gene: TRBV11-2
d_gene: -
j_gene: TRBJ2-2
CDR3nt: TGTGCCAGCAGCTTAGCCAGGGGAAGGACCGGGGAGCTGTTTTTT
CDR3aa: CASSLARGRTGELFF

abundance: -
v_gene: TRBV28
d_gene: TRBD2
j_gene: TRBJ2-3
CDR3nt: TGTGCCAGCAGAATCGTCGGGGGGACAGATACGCAGTATTTT
CDR3aa: CASRIVGGTDTQYF

abundance: few
v_gene: TRBV6-1
d_gene: -
j_gene: TRBJ1-2
CDR3nt: TGTGCCAGCAGTGAGGCCCGTCAGACACGGGGCTACACCTTC
CDR3aa: CASSEARQTRGYTF

abundance: -
v_gene: TRBV7-2
d_gene: TRBD2
j_gene: TRBJ2-1
CDR3nt: TGTGCCAGCAGCCTCTCTAGCGGGGGAATTTCCTACAATGAGCAGTTCTTC
CDR3aa: CASSLSSGGISYNEQFF

abundance: -
v_gene: TRBV7-9
d_gene: -
j_gene: TRBJ2-7
CDR3nt: TGTGCCAGCAGCCACGTCGGGAGCTCGGACGAGCAGTACTTC
CDR3aa: CASSHVGSSDEQYF

abundance: -
v_gene: TRBV28
d_gene: -
j_gene: TRBJ1-5
CDR3nt: TGTGCCAGCAGTTCGGTACAGGGAATTGACAATCAGCCCCAGCATTTT
CDR3aa: CASSSVQGIDNQPQHF

abundance: -
v_gene: TRBV10-3
d_gene: -
j_gene: TRBJ2-3
CDR3nt: TGTGCCATCAGTGAGGCACTCCTAGATACGCAGTATTTT
CDR3aa: CAISEALLDTQYF

abundance: once
v_gene: TRBV9
d_gene: TRBD2
j_gene: TRBJ2-1
CDR3nt: TGTGCCAGCAGCGTACTGGAGCGGGGGGTTTTTGAGCAGTTCTTC
CDR3aa: CASSVLERGVFEQFF

abundance: -
v_gene: TRBV12-3/TRBV12-4
d_gene: TRBD1
j_gene: TRBJ1-1
CDR3nt: TGTGCCAGCAGTGGACAGGGGAGAGCTTTCTTT
CDR3aa: CASSGQGRAFF

abundance: -
v_gene: TRBV21-1
d_gene: -
j_gene: TRBJ2-7
CDR3nt: TGTGCCAGCAGTTCAAAGACACCCTACGAGCAGTACTTC
CDR3aa: CASSSKTPYEQYF

abundance: -
v_gene: TRBV5-4
d_gene: -
j_gene: TRBJ1-4
CDR3nt: TGTGCCAGCAGCTTGGAGGCGGGGGAGGAAAAACTGTTTTTT
CDR3aa: CASSLEAGEEKLFF

abundance: -
v_gene: TRBV5-6
d_gene: -
j_gene: TRBJ1-2
CDR3nt: TGTGCCAGCAGCTTCGACAGGCCCAGCTATGGCTACACCTTC
CDR3aa: CASSFDRPSYGYTF

abundance: -
v_gene: TRBV9
d_gene: -
j_gene: TRBJ2-3
CDR3nt: TGTGCCAGCAGTGGACTACTTGATACGCAGTATTTT
CDR3aa: CASSGLLDTQYF

abundance: -
v_gene: TRBV5-1
d_gene: -
j_gene: TRBJ1-2
CDR3nt: TGCGCCAGCAGCTTGGTACGGGAGGGAGGCTACACCTTC
CDR3aa: CASSLVREGGYTF

abundance: once
v_gene: TRBV28
d_gene: TRBD1
j_gene: TRBJ1-1
CDR3nt: TGTGCCAGCAGTTCAGCCTACAGGGGTAAGGATGAAGCTTTCTTT
CDR3aa: CASSSAYRGKDEAFF

abundance: -
v_gene: TRBV3-1/TRBV3-2
d_gene: -
j_gene: TRBJ1-2
CDR3nt: TGTGCCAGCAGCCAAGATTTCGGGGGAGCCTATGGCTACACCTTC
CDR3aa: CASSQDFGGAYGYTF

abundance: once
v_gene: TRBV2
d_gene: TRBD1
j_gene: TRBJ1-6
CDR3nt: TGTGCCAGCAGGGACAGGGGCTTCTATAATTCACCCCTCCACTTT
CDR3aa: CASRDRGFYNSPLHF

abundance: once
v_gene: TRBV4-2
d_gene: TRBD1
j_gene: TRBJ1-3
CDR3nt: TGTGCCAGCAGCCAAGATGCACAGGGGGCTGGAGGAAACACCATATATTTT
CDR3aa: CASSQDAQGAGGNTIYF

abundance: once
v_gene: TRBV27
d_gene: TRBD1
j_gene: TRBJ1-4
CDR3nt: TGTGCCAGCAGGCAACCGGGACAGGGCCCTAGGGGAAAACTGTTTTTT
CDR3aa: CASRQPGQGPRGKLFF

abundance: -
v_gene: TRBV6-5
d_gene: TRBD1
j_gene: TRBJ1-3
CDR3nt: TGTGCCAGCAGCCTAACAGGGGGCTACAGAAACACCATATATTTT
CDR3aa: CASSLTGGYRNTIYF

abundance: many
v_gene: TRBV6-4
d_gene: TRBD2
j_gene: TRBJ2-3
CDR3nt: TGTGCCAGCGCCGCTAGCGGGGGAAGCACAGATACGCAGTATTTT
CDR3aa: CASAASGGSTDTQYF

abundance: -
v_gene: TRBV6-1
d_gene: TRBD2
j_gene: TRBJ2-1
CDR3nt: TGTGCCAGCAGTGAAGGAAGCGGGAGAGAGCAGTTCTTC
CDR3aa: CASSEGSGREQFF

abundance: -
v_gene: TRBV10-3
d_gene: TRBD2
j_gene: TRBJ2-5
CDR3nt: TGTGCCATCAGTGAGACTCTCGCGGGGGGGAGGTGGGAGACCCAGTACTTC
CDR3aa: CAISETLAGGRWETQYF

abundance: -
v_gene: TRBV19
d_gene: TRBD1
j_gene: TRBJ2-4
CDR3nt: TGTGCCAGTAGTCCAGAACAGGGGACCCTAGCCAAAAACATTCAGTACTTC
CDR3aa: CASSPEQGTLAKNIQYF

abundance: -
v_gene: TRBV29-1
d_gene: -
j_gene: TRBJ2-1
CDR3nt: TGCAGCGTTGAAAAGGGGCGACAGGGAGGCTCCTACAATGAGCAGTTCTTC
CDR3aa: CSVEKGRQGGSYNEQFF

abundance: -
v_gene: TRBV27
d_gene: TRBD1
j_gene: TRBJ2-7
CDR3nt: TGTGCCAGCAGTTTGCGACAGGGGGTGTACGAGCAGTACTTC
CDR3aa: CASSLRQGVYEQYF

abundance: -
v_gene: TRBV28
d_gene: TRBD1
j_gene: TRBJ1-2
CDR3nt: TGTGCCAGCAGTTCGGGACAGCCTTATGGCTACACCTTC
CDR3aa: CASSSGQPYGYTF

abundance: -
v_gene: TRBV14
d_gene: TRBD1
j_gene: TRBJ1-2
CDR3nt: TGTGCCAGCAGCCTCCGGACAGGGGGCTATGGCTACACCTTC
CDR3aa: CASSLRTGGYGYTF

abundance: few
v_gene: TRBV9
d_gene: TRBD1
j_gene: TRBJ1-4
CDR3nt: TGTGCCAGCAGCAACCAGGGGGCGAGGAATGAAAAACTGTTTTTT
CDR3aa: CASSNQGARNEKLFF

abundance: -
v_gene: TRBV2
d_gene: -
j_gene: TRBJ2-7
CDR3nt: TGTGCCAGCAGAGCAGGTTTACAGAATTCCTACGAGCAGTACTTC
CDR3aa: CASRAGLQNSYEQYF

abundance: once
v_gene: TRBV6-5
d_gene: -
j_gene: TRBJ2-7
CDR3nt: TGTGCCAGCAGTTACGGAGAGTTGGCGGAGCAGTACTTC
CDR3aa: CASSYGELAEQYF

abundance: -
v_gene: TRBV28
d_gene: -
j_gene: TRBJ2-7
CDR3nt: TGTGCCAGTACACAAGGGGGGGCATCACCTAACGAGCAGTACTTC
CDR3aa: CASTQGGASPNEQYF

abundance: -
v_gene: TRBV19
d_gene: -
j_gene: TRBJ2-3
CDR3nt: TGTGCCAGTAGTATCAGTTCAGGGGTGAATACGCAGTATTTT
CDR3aa: CASSISSGVNTQYF

abundance: -
v_gene: TRBV5-6
d_gene: TRBD1
j_gene: TRBJ1-2
CDR3nt: TGTGCCAGCAGCGGAGGGGACAGGGGGAGGAAAGGCTACACCTTC
CDR3aa: CASSGGDRGRKGYTF

abundance: -
v_gene: TRBV2
d_gene: TRBD1
j_gene: TRBJ2-2
CDR3nt: TGTGCCAGCGAAGGGACAGGGAACACCGGGGAGCTGTTTTTT
CDR3aa: CASEGTGNTGELFF

abundance: -
v_gene: TRBV7-6
d_gene: TRBD1
j_gene: TRBJ1-6
CDR3nt: TGTGCCAGCAGCTCGGGGACAGGGGATTCACCCCTCCACTTT
CDR3aa: CASSSGTGDSPLHF